The clone carrying this T cell receptor beta chain turned up a few times. Its matching antigen is unknown. Per germline, CDR1 MNHEY and CDR2 SMNVEV (reference sequence). This CDR3 contains 14 residues. V lost 5 bases and J 1 base, leaving 11 bases between the germline ends. This sample stems from a study of Ad26.COV2.S vaccination and SARS-CoV-2 variants. General study results and limits: Placebo recipients and vaccine recipients were similar in non-spike TCR breadth.

Data came from immunoSEQ multiplex PCR; TCRdb stores just in-frame clones and leaves some out. The profile shows roughly 320,000 clones, approximately 86% of them singletons. Treatment: about 20 received Ad26.COV2.S at low or high dose, single or two shots; 5 received placebo; per-sample allocation not given. Samples came from day 63 after the first vaccine or placebo injection. The chain carries TRBV27 and TRBJ1-1; a weak D match, TRBD1 (5 bases). The TCR comes from a person aged 18 to 59 who received the Ad26.COV2.S COVID-19 vaccine or a placebo. The material was peripheral blood, obtained in a trial of Ad26.COV2.S vaccine versus placebo. The CDR3 DNA follows: TGTGCCAGCAGTCGGTTTGGGGCGAACACTGAAGCTTTCTTT. Its translation is CASSRFGANTEAFF.